This T cell receptor beta chain was identified in a study of shared clonotypes between healthy human individuals. Whole-study context: There were three CD4 naive, three CD4 memory, two CD8 naive and one CD8 memory plates per donor.

On this clone: Antigen specificity is unknown.

Germline V gives CDR1 MGHRA, CDR2 YSYEKL. The CDR3 covers 15 residues. Trimming at V came to 1 base and at J to 6 bases, leaving 8 bases not matched to a gene. Produced via immunoSEQ multiplex PCR; TCRdb's table is partial and in-frame only. Altogether around 2.5 million clones are present, 80% to 95% being singletons, with the ten largest covering more than 0.35%. CD4+ cells were split into CD45RA+ naive and CD45RA-negative memory subsets. Study-level points and caveats: An anticipated effect of sequencing depth on clonotype sharing among donors was recognized.

The V gene is TRBV4-1, the J gene TRBJ2-7, with 8 bases fitting TRBD1. This TCR derives from a man aged 18 to 30 in good health. Some clones in this sample may be carry-over from other donors' samples. The source material was naive CD4+ T cells from PBMCs. Noted subset: CD45RA+ positively selected. The CDR3 reads CASSQVAGGLAEQYF. CDR3 sequence (DNA): TGCGCCAGCAGCCAAGTGGCAGGGGGCTTAGCCGAGCAGTACTTC.